This T cell receptor (beta chain) was identified during a study of blood T cell repertoires in COVID-19. Study information: Spain, Italy and the United States supplied samples that represented acute and convalescent COVID-19. T cells, B-cell-depleted T cells, or PBMCs supplied cDNA or gDNA.

Assay used: immunoSEQ multiplex PCR; TCRdb lists only in-frame clones, some missing. Of tens of thousands of clones in the sample, approximately 89% were seen once. The ends were cut back, 3 bases at V and 12 bases at J, with 17 bases in the middle. Germline values: CDR1 DFQATT, CDR2 SNEGSKA (reference sequence). The length of the CDR3 is 13 residues. The genes are TRBV20-1 and TRBJ1-4, with a weak D call TRBD1 (6 bases). The sequenced sample consisted of peripheral blood. The origin of this receptor is a human donor in a cohort sampled during active COVID-19. The CDR3 DNA follows: TGCAGTGCTAGTCGGGACACCGGTGGGGAACTGTTTTTT. It specifies CSASRDTGGELFF.